This T cell receptor (beta chain) emerged from a study of T cells after yellow fever vaccination. Study observations and caveats: Clones that expanded after primary vaccination mostly reappeared after the booster (96% CD4, 70% to 90% CD8).

This clonotype occurred a few times. Germline V lookup: CDR1 SEHNR, CDR2 FQNEAQ (reference sequence). V was pared by 0 bases and J by 3 bases, with 1 base of the junction left unmatched. The CDR3 has 15 residues. TCRdb re-analysed the 5' RACE reads in MiXCR, keeping a single row per CDR3 protein. The sample lists about 52,000 distinct CDR3 sequences, 5% to 8.5% occurring once. This clonotype was obtained from a young man who received the YFV17D yellow fever vaccine. Sequenced material: CD8+ T cells not binding an NS4B(214-222) dextramer, sorted from PBMCs, taken around 45 days after the first yellow fever vaccination. J is TRBJ1-1 and V is TRBV7-9, with 10 bases lining up with TRBD1. In nucleotides, the CDR3 is TGTGCCAGCAGCTTAGCGGGACAGGGGCACACTGAAGCTTTCTTT. It codes for CASSLAGQGHTEAFF.